The source of this T cell receptor (beta chain) is a study of CD8 T cell repertoires and HIV-1 epitope variants. About the study: Twenty-five autologous and known Gag and Nef epitope variant peptides each stimulated T cells separately. Controls were a CMV, EBV and flu pool, Ebola AY9, and no peptide. Study results and limitations: No clonotypes responded to the TAALDMSHF plasma variant; about 5 recognized KF9, one HW9.

Worth noting for this clone: What it recognizes is unknown.

Survey-depth immunoSEQ sequencing covered TCR beta CDR3 regions. Sequencing used immunoSEQ multiplex PCR; TCRdb keeps in-frame clones, though not all of them. The table includes about 3,900 clones, 50% to 80% detected once. The CDR3 has 14 residues. Germline values: CDR1 MNHEY, CDR2 SVGAGI. Deletions cut 5 bases from V and 0 bases from J, with 10 bases between. The clonotype originates from a male donor with HIV. Sequencing input: cultured CD8+ T cells derived from PBMCs. The chain couples TRBV6-5 to TRBJ1-2, with D unclear. The CDR3 region is CASSEKTSNYGYTF. As DNA, the CDR3 is TGTGCCAGCAGTGAGAAAACATCTAACTATGGCTACACCTTC.